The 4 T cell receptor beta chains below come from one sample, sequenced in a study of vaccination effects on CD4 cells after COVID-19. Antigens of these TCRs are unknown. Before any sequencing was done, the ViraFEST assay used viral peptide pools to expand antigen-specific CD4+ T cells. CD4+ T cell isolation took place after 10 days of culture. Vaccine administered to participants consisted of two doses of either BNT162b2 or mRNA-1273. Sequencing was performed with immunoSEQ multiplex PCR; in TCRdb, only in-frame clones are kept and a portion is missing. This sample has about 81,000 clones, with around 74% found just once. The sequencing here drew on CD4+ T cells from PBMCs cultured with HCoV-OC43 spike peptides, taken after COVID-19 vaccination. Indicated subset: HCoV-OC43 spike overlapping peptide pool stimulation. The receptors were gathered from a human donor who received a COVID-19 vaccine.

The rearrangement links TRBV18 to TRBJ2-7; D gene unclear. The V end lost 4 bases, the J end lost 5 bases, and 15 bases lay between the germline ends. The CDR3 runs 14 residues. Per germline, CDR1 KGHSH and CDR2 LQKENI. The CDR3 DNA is TGTGCCAGCTCACTCGGCAGCCAGGAAGACGAGCAGTACGTC. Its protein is CASSLGSQEDEQYV.

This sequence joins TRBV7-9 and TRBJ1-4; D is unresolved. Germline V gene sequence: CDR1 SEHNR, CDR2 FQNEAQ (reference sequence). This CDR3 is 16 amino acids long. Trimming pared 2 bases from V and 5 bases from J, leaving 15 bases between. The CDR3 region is CASSLRGTALNEKLFF. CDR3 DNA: TGTGCCAGCAGCTTACGTGGAACAGCTTTAAATGAAAAACTGTTTTTT. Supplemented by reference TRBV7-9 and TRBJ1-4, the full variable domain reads DTGVSQNPRHKITKRGQNVTFRCDPISEHNRLYWYRQTLGQGPEFLTYFQNEAQLEKSRLLSDRFSAERPKGSFSTLEIQRTEQGDSAMYLCASSLRGTALNEKLFFGSGTQLSVL.

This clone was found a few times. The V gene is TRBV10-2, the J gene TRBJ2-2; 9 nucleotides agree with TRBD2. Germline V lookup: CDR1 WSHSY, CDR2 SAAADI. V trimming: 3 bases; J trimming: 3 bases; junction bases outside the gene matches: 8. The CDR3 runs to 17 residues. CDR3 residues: CASSDQRIAGDTGELFF. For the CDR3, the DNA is TGCGCCAGCAGTGATCAGAGGATAGCGGGGGACACCGGGGAGCTGTTTTTT.

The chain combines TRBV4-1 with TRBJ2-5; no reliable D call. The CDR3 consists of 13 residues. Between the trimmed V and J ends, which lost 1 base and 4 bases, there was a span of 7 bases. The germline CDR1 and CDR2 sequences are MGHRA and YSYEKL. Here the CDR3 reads CASSQGLLETQYF. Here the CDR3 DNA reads TGCGCCAGCAGCCAAGGGTTATTAGAGACCCAGTACTTC.